Included here is one T cell receptor (beta chain) sequence, with context. The entry originates in a study of tumor and adjacent non-tumor tissue in lung cancer. Trimming cost V 0 bases and J 1 base, with 10 bases left between them. CDR3 size: 16 residues. Germline CDR1 reads MGHRA; CDR2 reads YSYEKL. RNA was extracted from bulk tissue without any cell sorting. A modified ARM-PCR protocol with three rounds of nested PCR amplified TCRbeta. TCRdb redid the calling of the multiplex PCR reads with MiXCR, one entry per CDR3 protein. Among tens of thousands of distinct CDR3 sequences listed, less than 75% were seen once.

This TCR came from a man between 60 and 70 years old with non-small cell lung cancer. Sequencing input: lung tumor tissue. This chain uses TRBV4-1 with TRBJ1-5; D unclear. This CDR3 is CASSQDGVGSNQPQHF. CDR3 DNA sequence: TGCGCCAGCAGCCAAGACGGGGTTGGAAGCAATCAGCCCCAGCATTTT.